This TCR beta chain was retrieved from a study of blood T cell repertoires in COVID-19. The data were produced by immunoSEQ multiplex PCR, yet TCRdb's version contains in-frame clones alone and is incomplete. The sample contains roughly 97,000 clones, around nine tenths of which appear only once. Per the germline V gene, CDR1 is SGHRS and CDR2 is YFSETQ. The CDR3 contains 15 residues. Trimming pared 2 bases from V and 4 bases from J, leaving 15 bases between. The sequenced sample was peripheral blood. This chain connects TRBV5-1 to TRBJ1-2; D might be TRBD1 (5 bases). This TCR came from a man in his sixties with acute or convalescent COVID-19. CDR3 amino acids: CASSLKQASGYGYTF. CDR3 in DNA: TGCGCCAGCAGCTTAAAACAGGCCTCGGGCTATGGCTACACCTTC.